This T cell receptor (beta chain) was retrieved from a study of blood T cell repertoires in COVID-19. Across the whole study: From the United States, Italy and Spain came samples of acute and convalescent COVID-19.

V lost 0 bases and J lost 4, with 19 bases in between. Germline V lookup: CDR1 SGDLS, CDR2 YYNGEE. The CDR3 is 17 amino acids. Measured with immunoSEQ multiplex PCR; TCRdb has only the in-frame clones, and not every one. The table includes 200,000 to 250,000 clones, approximately 80% detected once. Individuals aged about 18 to 100 years were recruited from 24 US areas. Donors were grouped by their self-reported clinical history. The rearrangement uses TRBV9 and TRBJ1-2; D might be TRBD1 (5 bases). The receptor's source is a woman aged 60-75 years who had recovered from COVID-19. Sequencing used PBMCs or T cells enriched from blood (not recorded which). The CDR3 spells CASSVATSFDSGYGYTF. Here the CDR3 DNA reads TGTGCCAGCAGCGTAGCTACGAGTTTTGACAGTGGCTATGGCTACACCTTC.